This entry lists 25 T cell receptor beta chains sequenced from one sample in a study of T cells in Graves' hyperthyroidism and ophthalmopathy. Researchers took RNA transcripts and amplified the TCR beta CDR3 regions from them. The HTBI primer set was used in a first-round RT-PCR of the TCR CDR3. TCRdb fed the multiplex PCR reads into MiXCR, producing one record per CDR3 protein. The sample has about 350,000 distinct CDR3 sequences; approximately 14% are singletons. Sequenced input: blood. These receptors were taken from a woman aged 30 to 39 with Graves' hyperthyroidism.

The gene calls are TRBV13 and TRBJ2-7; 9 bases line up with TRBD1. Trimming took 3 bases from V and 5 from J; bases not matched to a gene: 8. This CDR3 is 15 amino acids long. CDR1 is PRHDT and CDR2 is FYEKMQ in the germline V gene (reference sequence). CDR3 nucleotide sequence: TGTGCCAGCAGCTTCCGGGACAGGGAGAGCCACGAGCAGTACTTC. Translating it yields CASSFRDRESHEQYF.

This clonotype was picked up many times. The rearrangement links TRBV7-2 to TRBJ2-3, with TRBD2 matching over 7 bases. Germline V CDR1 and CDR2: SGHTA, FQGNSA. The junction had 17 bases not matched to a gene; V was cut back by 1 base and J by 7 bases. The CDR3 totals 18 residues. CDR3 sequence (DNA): TGTGCCAGCAGCTTAGGAAGAACGTCGGGAGGCAAAGGGAATACGCAGTATTTT. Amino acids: CASSLGRTSGGKGNTQYF. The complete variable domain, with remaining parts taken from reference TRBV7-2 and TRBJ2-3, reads GAGVSQSPSNKVTEKGKDVELRCDPISGHTALYWYRQSLGQGLEFLIYFQGNSAPDKSGLPSDRFSAERTGGSVSTLTIQRTQQEDSAVYLCASSLGRTSGGKGNTQYFGPGTRLTVL.

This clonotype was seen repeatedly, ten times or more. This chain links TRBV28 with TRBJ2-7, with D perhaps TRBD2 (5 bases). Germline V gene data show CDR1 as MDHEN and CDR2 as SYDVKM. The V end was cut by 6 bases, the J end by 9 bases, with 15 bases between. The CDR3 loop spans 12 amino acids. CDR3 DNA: TGTGCCAGCAGCGACCAACCTGCGGGGCAGTACTTC. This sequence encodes CASSDQPAGQYF.

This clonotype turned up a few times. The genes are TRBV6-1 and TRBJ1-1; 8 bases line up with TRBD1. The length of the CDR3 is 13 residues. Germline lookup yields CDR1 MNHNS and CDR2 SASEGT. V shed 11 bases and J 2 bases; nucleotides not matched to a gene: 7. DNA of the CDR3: TGTGCCGTCTCAGGACAGGGCAACACTGAAGCTTTCTTT. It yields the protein CAVSGQGNTEAFF.

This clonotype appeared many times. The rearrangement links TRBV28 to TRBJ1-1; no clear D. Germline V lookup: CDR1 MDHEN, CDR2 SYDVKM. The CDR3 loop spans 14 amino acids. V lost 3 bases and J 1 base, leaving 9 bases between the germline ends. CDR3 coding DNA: TGTGCCAGCAGTTTGGCCGGAAAGAACACTGAAGCTTTCTTT. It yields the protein CASSLAGKNTEAFF.

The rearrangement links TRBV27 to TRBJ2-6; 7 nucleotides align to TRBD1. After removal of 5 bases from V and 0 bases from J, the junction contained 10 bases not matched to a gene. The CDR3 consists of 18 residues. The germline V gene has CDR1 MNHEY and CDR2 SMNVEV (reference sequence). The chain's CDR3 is CASSLSGTAYSGANVLTF. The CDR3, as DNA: TGTGCCAGCAGTCTCTCGGGGACAGCCTACTCTGGGGCCAACGTCCTGACTTTC.

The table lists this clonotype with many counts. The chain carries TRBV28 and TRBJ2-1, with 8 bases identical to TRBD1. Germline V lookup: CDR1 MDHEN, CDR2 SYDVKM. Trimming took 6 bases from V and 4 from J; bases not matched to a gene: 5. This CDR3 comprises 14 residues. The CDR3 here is CASRSGTGYNEQFF. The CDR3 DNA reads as TGTGCCAGCAGGTCCGGGACAGGTTACAATGAGCAGTTCTTC.

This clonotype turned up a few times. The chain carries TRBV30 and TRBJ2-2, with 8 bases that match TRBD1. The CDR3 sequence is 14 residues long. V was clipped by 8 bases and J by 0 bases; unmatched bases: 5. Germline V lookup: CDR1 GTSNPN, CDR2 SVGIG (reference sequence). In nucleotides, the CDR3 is TGTGCCCGATCGGGACAGGCGAACACCGGGGAGCTGTTTTTT. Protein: CARSGQANTGELFF.

As DNA, the CDR3 is TGTGCCAGCAGCTCGTACCTGGAGACAGGGAAGGAAAAACTGTTTTTT. Translating gives CASSSYLETGKEKLFF. The V gene is TRBV11-2, the J gene TRBJ1-4, with 7 bases lining up with TRBD1. This CDR3 is 16 amino acids long. Per germline, CDR1 SGHAT and CDR2 FQNNGV. V dropped 4 bases and J dropped 8; count of bases not matched to a gene: 13.

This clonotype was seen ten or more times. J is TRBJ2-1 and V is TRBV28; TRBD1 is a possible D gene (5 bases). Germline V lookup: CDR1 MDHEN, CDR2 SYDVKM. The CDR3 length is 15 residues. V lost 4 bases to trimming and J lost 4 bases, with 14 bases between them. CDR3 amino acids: CASSSAGQGYNEQFF. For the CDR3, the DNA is TGTGCCAGCAGTTCCGCCGGTCAGGGATACAATGAGCAGTTCTTC.

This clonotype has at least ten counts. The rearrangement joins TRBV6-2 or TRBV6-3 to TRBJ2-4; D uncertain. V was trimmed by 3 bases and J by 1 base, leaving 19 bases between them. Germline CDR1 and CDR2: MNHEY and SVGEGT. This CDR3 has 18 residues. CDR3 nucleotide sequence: TGTGCCAGCAGTTATCAAATAGACCGATCCGACGCCAAAAACATTCAGTACTTC. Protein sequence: CASSYQIDRSDAKNIQYF.

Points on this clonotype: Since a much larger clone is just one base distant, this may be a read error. The CDR3 loop reads CASSYGGSGYGYTF. In DNA, the CDR3 is TGTGCCAGCAGTTACGGTGGCAGTGGCTATGGCTACACCTTC. The rearrangement uses TRBV6-2 or TRBV6-3 and TRBJ1-2; D remains unclear. The V end was cut by 2 bases, the J end by 4 bases, with 11 bases between. The CDR3 length is 14 residues. The germline gives CDR1 MNHEY, CDR2 SVGEGT.

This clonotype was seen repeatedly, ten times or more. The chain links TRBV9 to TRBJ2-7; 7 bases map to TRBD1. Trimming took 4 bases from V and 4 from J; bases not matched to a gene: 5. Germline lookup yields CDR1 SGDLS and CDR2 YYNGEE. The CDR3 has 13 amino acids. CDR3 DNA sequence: TGTGCCAGCAGCATTGGGACAGATTACGAGCAGTACTTC. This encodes CASSIGTDYEQYF.

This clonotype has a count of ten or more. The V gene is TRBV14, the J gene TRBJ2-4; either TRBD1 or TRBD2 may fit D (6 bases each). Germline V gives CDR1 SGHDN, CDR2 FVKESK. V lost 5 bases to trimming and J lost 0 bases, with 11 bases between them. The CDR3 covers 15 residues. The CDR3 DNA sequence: TGTGCCAGCAGCTTGCGGGACATAGCCAAAAACATTCAGTACTTC. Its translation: CASSLRDIAKNIQYF.

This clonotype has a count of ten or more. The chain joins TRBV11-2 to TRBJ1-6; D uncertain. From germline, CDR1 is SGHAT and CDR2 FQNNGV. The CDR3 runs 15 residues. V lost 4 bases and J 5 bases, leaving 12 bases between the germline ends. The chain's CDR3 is CASSSLTEHNSPLHF. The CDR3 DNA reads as TGTGCCAGCAGCTCGCTTACCGAACATAATTCACCCCTCCACTTT.

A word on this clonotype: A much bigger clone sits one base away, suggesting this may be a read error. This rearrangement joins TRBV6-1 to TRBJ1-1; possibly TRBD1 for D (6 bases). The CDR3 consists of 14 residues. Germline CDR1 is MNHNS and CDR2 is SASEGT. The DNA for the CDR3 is TGTGCCAGCACCGCCCAGGGGAGGAACATTGAAGCTTTCTTT. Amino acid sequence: CASTAQGRNIEAFF.

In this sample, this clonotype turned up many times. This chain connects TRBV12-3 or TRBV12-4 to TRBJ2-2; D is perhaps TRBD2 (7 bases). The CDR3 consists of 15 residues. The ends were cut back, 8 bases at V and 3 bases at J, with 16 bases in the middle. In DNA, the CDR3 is TGTGCCAGCCCTTCGGGGGGCGCGGACACCGGGGAGCTGTTTTTT. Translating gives CASPSGGADTGELFF.

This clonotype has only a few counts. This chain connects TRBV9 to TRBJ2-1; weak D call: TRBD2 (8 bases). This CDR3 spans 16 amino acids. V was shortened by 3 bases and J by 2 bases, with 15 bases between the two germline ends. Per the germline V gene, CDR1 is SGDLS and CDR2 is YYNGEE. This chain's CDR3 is CASSEGAGLAYNEQFF. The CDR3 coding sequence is TGTGCCAGCAGCGAGGGGGCGGGACTAGCCTACAATGAGCAGTTCTTC.

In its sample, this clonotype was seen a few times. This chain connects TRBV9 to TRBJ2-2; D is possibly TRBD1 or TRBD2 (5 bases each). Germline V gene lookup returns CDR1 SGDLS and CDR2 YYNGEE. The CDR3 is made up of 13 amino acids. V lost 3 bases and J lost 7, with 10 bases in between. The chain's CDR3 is CASSGGMLGELFF. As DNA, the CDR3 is TGTGCCAGCAGCGGGGGGATGCTCGGGGAGCTGTTTTTT.

The CDR3 reads CATSEIWEDAYEQYF. CDR3 nucleotide sequence: TGTGCCACCAGTGAGATATGGGAGGATGCCTACGAGCAGTACTTC. The chain combines TRBV24-1 with TRBJ2-7; weak D call: TRBD2 (6 bases). The germline V and J ends were trimmed by 4 bases and 2 bases, with 14 bases remaining between them. CDR1 is KGHDR, CDR2 SFDVKD, per germline. The CDR3 has 15 amino acids.

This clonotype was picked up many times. CDR3 protein: CSARGQGADEQYF. In DNA, the CDR3 is TGCAGTGCTAGGGGACAGGGGGCCGACGAGCAGTACTTC. The V call is TRBV20-1, the J call TRBJ2-7, with 12 bases identical to TRBD1. The J segment lost 5 bases and the V segment lost 3 bases, leaving 2 bases of the junction unmatched. Germline CDR1 is DFQATT and CDR2 is SNEGSKA (reference sequence). CDR3 size: 13 residues.

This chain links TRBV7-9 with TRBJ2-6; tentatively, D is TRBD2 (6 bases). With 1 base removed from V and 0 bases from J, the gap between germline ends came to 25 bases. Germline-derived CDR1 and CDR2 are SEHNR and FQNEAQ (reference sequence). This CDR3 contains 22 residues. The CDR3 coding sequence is TGTGCCAGCAGCTTAGAACACCGGGTTGTTAGCGGACGGAGCTCTGGGGCCAACGTCCTGACTTTC. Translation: CASSLEHRVVSGRSSGANVLTF. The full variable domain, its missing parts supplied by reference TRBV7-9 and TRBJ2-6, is DTGVSQNPRHKITKRGQNVTFRCDPISEHNRLYWYRQTLGQGPEFLTYFQNEAQLEKSRLLSDRFSAERPKGSFSTLEIQRTEQGDSAMYLCASSLEHRVVSGRSSGANVLTFGAGSRLTVL.

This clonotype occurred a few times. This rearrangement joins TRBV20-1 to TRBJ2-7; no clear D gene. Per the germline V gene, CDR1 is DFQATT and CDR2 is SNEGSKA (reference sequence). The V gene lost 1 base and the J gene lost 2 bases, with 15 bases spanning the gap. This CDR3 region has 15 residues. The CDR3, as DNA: TGCAGTGCTAGAGCTCCGACTGGCGTTACCTACGAGCAGTACTTC. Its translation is CSARAPTGVTYEQYF.

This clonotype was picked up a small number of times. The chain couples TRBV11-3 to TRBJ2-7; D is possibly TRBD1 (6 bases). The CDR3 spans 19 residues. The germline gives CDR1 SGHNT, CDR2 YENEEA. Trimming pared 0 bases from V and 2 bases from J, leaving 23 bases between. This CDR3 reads CASSLEGGDPSQSPYEQYF. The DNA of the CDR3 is TGTGCCAGCAGCTTAGAAGGGGGAGATCCTTCCCAAAGCCCCTACGAGCAGTACTTC.

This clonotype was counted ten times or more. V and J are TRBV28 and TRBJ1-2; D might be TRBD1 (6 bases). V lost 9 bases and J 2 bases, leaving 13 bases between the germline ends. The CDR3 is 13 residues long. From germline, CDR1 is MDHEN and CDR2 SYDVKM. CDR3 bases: TGTGCCAGTAGAGTCACAGGGAACTATGGCTACACCTTC. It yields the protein CASRVTGNYGYTF.